What follows are 6 T cell receptor beta chains derived from one specimen sequenced in a study of CD8 T cells in ankylosing spondylitis. MiXCR was run by TCRdb on the 5' RACE reads, yielding one entry per CDR3 protein. The sample lists some 180,000 distinct CDR3 sequences, around a sixth seen once, with 4.3% in the top ten. The specimen sequenced was blood, either unsorted or a sorted T cell fraction (not recorded which). The receptors here all came from a male donor under 30 with ankylosing spondylitis or in good health (not recorded which).

The rearrangement uses TRBV7-2 and TRBJ2-1, with 12 bases that match TRBD2. Germline trimming cut 4 bases from V and 14 bases from J; bases unmatched to any gene: 12. The CDR3 totals 15 residues. Germline CDR1 SGHTA, CDR2 FQGNSA. CDR3 bases: TGTGCCAGCAGCTACTCACTAGCGGGAGGCAGACAAGAGTTCTTC. Protein sequence: CASSYSLAGGRQEFF.

This clonotype occurred many times. V gene TRBV5-1 combines with J gene TRBJ2-2, with D possibly being TRBD2 (6 bases). Germline CDR1 is SGHRS and CDR2 is YFSETQ. The V gene lost 3 bases and the J gene lost 4 bases, with 10 bases spanning the gap. This CDR3 contains 14 residues. The CDR3 sequence is CASSSEGVTGELFF. CDR3 in DNA: TGCGCCAGCAGCTCGGAGGGCGTCACCGGGGAGCTGTTTTTT.

This clonotype showed up many times. The chain uses TRBV10-3 and TRBJ2-4; D is ambiguous. Trimming stripped 3 bases from V and 0 bases from J, with 6 bases between. Looked up from germline, CDR1 is ENHRY and CDR2 is SYGVKD. The CDR3 spans 14 residues. CDR3 bases: TGTGCCATCAGTGATGGTATAGCCAAAAACATTCAGTACTTC. It encodes CAISDGIAKNIQYF.

This clonotype came up many times. The chain employs TRBV28 and TRBJ1-2; no clear D gene. CDR3 length: 13 amino acids. V gave up 3 bases and J gave up 8 bases, with 13 bases separating them. The germline V gene encodes CDR1 MDHEN and CDR2 SYDVKM. CDR3 in DNA: TGTGCCAGCAGTTTCCCCCGACGTCTAGGCTACACCTTC. Amino acid sequence: CASSFPRRLGYTF.

This clonotype was seen ten or more times. The V and J genes are TRBV10-3 and TRBJ2-7; D gene unclear. V was trimmed by 2 bases and J by 3 bases, leaving 5 bases between them. The CDR3 covers 12 residues. CDR1 is ENHRY and CDR2 is SYGVKD in the germline V gene. The CDR3 loop reads CAISEDNYEQYF. The CDR3 DNA reads TGTGCCATCAGTGAGGATAACTACGAGCAGTACTTC.

This clonotype occurred many times. The rearrangement joins TRBV4-1 to TRBJ1-2; perhaps TRBD1 as D (6 bases). Germline CDR1 reads MGHRA; CDR2 reads YSYEKL. The V end lost 6 bases, the J end lost 10 bases, and 12 bases lay between the germline ends. The CDR3 covers 11 residues. In DNA, the CDR3 is TGCGCCAGCAGTCGAGGGGGGCCCTACACCTTC. This encodes CASSRGGPYTF.